The sequence of this T cell receptor (beta chain) was determined in a study of T cells in Graves' hyperthyroidism and ophthalmopathy. Overall study: Pretreatment peripheral blood was obtained at initial diagnosis.

CDR3 length: 12 residues. Between the trimmed V and J ends, which lost 6 bases and 3 bases, there was a span of 9 bases. Per the germline V gene, CDR1 is LNHDA and CDR2 is SQIVND (reference sequence). This clonotype has at least ten counts. It was RNA transcripts that yielded the amplified TCR beta CDR3 regions. Primed by the HTBI set, a first-round RT-PCR was run on the TCR CDR3. In TCRdb, the multiplex PCR reads were re-called with MiXCR into one record per CDR3 protein. The sample lists 200,000 to 300,000 distinct CDR3 sequences, more than 20% occurring once. The sequence derives from a woman between 35 and 50 years old with Graves' ophthalmopathy. Sequencing input: blood. The chain recombines TRBV19 with TRBJ2-7, with no clear D. The CDR3 sequence: CASRAAGYEQYF. The CDR3 bases are TGTGCCAGTAGAGCTGCAGGCTACGAGCAGTACTTC.